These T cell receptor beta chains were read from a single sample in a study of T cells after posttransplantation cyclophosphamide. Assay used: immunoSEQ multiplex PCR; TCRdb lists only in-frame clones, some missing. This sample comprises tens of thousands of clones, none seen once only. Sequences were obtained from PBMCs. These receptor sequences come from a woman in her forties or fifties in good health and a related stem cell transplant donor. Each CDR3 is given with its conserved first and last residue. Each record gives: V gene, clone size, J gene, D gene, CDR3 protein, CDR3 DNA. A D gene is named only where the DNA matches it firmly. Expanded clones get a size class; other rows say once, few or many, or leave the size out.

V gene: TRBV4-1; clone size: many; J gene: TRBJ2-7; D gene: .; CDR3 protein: CASSQGRGDEQYF; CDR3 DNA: TGCGCCAGCAGCCAGGGCAGGGGGGACGAGCAGTACTTC
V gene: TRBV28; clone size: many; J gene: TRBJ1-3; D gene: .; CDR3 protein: CASRPNWYSGNTIYF; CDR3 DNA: TGTGCCAGCAGGCCGAACTGGTACTCTGGAAACACCATATATTTT
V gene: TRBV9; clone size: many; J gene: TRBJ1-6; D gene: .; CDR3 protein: CASSPTWSVDSPLHF; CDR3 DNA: TGTGCCAGCAGCCCTACGTGGTCCGTTGATTCACCCCTCCACTTT
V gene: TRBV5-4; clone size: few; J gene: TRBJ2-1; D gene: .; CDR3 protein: CASSFGGTYNEQFF; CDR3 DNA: TGTGCCAGTAGCTTCGGGGGAACCTACAATGAGCAGTTCTTC
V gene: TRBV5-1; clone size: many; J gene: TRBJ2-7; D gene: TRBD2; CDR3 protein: CASSFLAGGNYEQYF; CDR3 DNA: TGCGCCAGCAGCTTTCTAGCGGGGGGCAATTACGAGCAGTACTTC
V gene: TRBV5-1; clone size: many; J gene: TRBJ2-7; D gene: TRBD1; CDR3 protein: CASSLLTGGSYEQYF; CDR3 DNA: TGCGCCAGCAGCCTCTTGACAGGGGGGAGCTACGAGCAGTACTTC
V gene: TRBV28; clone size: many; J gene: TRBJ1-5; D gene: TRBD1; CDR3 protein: CASSLRQGARSNQPQHF; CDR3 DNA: TGTGCCAGCAGTTTAAGGCAGGGGGCGCGTAGCAATCAGCCCCAGCATTTT
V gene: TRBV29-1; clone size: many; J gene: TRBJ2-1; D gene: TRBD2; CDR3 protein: CSVEGLVSYNEQFF; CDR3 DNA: TGCAGCGTTGAGGGACTAGTCTCCTACAATGAGCAGTTCTTC
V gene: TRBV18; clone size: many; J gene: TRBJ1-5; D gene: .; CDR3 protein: CASSPPPPNQPQHF; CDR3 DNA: TGTGCCAGCTCACCACCTCCCCCTAATCAGCCCCAGCATTTT
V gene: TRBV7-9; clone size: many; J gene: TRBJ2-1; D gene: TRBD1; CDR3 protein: CASSSGPGTGTIHNEQFF; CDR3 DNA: TGTGCCAGCAGCTCCGGTCCCGGGACAGGTACGATCCACAATGAGCAGTTCTTC
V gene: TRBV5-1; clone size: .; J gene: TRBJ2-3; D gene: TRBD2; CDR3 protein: CASSLARQGLAGGTDTQYF; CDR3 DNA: TGCGCCAGCAGCTTGGCCCGACAGGGACTAGCGGGGGGCACAGATACGCAGTATTTT
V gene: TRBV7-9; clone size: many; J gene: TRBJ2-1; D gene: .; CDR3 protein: CASTLGGGAGTYNEQFF; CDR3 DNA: TGTGCCAGCACCCTGGGGGGGGGCGCGGGGACCTACAATGAGCAGTTCTTC
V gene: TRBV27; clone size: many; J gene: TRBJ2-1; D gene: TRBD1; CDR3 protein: CASSWTGGNEQFF; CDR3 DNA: TGTGCCAGCAGTTGGACAGGGGGCAATGAGCAGTTCTTC
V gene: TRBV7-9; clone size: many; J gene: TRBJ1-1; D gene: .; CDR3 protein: CASSARTQGNTEAFF; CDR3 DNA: TGTGCCAGCAGCGCAAGAACCCAGGGGAACACTGAAGCTTTCTTT
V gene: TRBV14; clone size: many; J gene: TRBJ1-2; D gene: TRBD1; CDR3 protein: CASSFRTGAANYGYTF; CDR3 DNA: TGTGCCAGCAGCTTTCGGACAGGGGCGGCTAACTATGGCTACACCTTC
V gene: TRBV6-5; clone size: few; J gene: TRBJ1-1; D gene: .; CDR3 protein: CASSGTPNTEAFF; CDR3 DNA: TGTGCCAGCAGTGGGACACCCAACACTGAAGCTTTCTTT
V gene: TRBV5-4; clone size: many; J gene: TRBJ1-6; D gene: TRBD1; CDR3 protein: CASSLEGQGASYSPLHF; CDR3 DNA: TGTGCCAGCAGCTTGGAGGGACAGGGGGCTTCCTACTCACCCCTCCACTTT
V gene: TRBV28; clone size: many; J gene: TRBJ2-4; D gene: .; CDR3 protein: CASSGFDRKNIQYF; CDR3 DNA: TGTGCCAGCAGTGGGTTCGACAGAAAAAACATTCAGTACTTC
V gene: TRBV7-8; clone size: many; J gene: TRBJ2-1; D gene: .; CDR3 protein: CASSLERLQGNEQFF; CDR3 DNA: TGTGCCAGCAGCTTAGAGCGACTACAGGGCAATGAGCAGTTCTTC
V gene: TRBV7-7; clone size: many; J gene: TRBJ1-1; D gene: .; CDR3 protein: CASSVTHDTEAFF; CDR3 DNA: TGTGCCAGCAGCGTAACTCACGACACTGAAGCTTTCTTT
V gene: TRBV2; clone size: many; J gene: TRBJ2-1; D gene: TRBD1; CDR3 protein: CASSDGTDPYNEQFF; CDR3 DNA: TGTGCCAGCAGTGACGGGACAGATCCCTACAATGAGCAGTTCTTC
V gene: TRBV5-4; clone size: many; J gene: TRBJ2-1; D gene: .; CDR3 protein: CASSLVGARSYNEQFF; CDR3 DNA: TGTGCCAGCAGCTTGGTGGGGGCCCGCTCCTACAATGAGCAGTTCTTC
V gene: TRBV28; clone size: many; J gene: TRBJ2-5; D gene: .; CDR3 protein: CASSRGGLYQETQYF; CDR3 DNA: TGTGCCAGCAGCAGGGGCGGATTGTACCAAGAGACCCAGTACTTC
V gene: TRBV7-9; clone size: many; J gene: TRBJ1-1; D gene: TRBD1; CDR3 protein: CASSPSWTGGNTEAFF; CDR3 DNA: TGTGCCAGCAGCCCCTCCTGGACAGGAGGGAACACTGAAGCTTTCTTT
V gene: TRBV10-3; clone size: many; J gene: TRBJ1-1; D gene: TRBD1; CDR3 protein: CAISWTGGTEAFF; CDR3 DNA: TGTGCCATCAGTTGGACAGGGGGAACTGAAGCTTTCTTT
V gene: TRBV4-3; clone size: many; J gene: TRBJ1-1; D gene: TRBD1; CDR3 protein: CASSRLGQGEAEAFF; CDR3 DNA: TGCGCCAGCAGCCGCCTAGGACAGGGAGAAGCTGAAGCTTTCTTT
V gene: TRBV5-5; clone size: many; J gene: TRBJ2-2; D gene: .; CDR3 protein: CASSLTRDDTGELFF; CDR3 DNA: TGTGCCAGCAGCTTGACCAGGGATGACACCGGGGAGCTGTTTTTT
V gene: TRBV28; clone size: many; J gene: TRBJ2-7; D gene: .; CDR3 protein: CASSFRYEQYF; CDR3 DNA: TGTGCCAGCAGTTTTCGGTACGAGCAGTACTTC
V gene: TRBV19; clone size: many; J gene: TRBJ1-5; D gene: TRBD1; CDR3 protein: CASSIRQGFEGNQPQHF; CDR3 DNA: TGTGCCAGTAGTATACGACAGGGGTTCGAGGGCAATCAGCCCCAGCATTTT
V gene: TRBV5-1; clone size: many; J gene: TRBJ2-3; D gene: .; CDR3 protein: CASRLNPGSTTDTQYF; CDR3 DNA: TGCGCCAGCAGGCTCAATCCAGGGTCCACTACAGATACGCAGTATTTT
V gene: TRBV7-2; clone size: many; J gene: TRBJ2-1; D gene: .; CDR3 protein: CASSLDSREYNEQFF; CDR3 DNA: TGTGCCAGCAGCTTGGACTCACGGGAATACAATGAGCAGTTCTTC
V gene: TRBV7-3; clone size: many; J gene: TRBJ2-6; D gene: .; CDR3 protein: CASSSGRGTESSGANVLTF; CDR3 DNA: TGTGCCAGCAGCTCAGGACGCGGGACAGAATCTTCTGGGGCCAACGTCCTGACTTTC
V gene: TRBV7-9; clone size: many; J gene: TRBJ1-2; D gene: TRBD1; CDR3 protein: CASRSGTDSNYGYTF; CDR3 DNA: TGTGCCAGCAGGTCCGGGACAGACAGTAACTATGGCTACACCTTC
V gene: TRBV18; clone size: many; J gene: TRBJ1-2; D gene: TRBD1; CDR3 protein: CASSPRRDRFLRYTF; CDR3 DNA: TGTGCCAGCTCACCACGTCGGGACAGATTTCTTCGCTACACCTTC
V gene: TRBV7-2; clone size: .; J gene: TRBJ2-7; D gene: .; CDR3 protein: CASSLRVIGVYEQYF; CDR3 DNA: TGTGCCAGCAGCTTAAGGGTTATAGGGGTCTACGAGCAGTACTTC
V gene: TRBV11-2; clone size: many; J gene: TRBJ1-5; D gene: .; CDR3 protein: CASSLDGRSQHF; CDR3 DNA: TGTGCCAGCAGCTTAGATGGGAGGTCTCAGCATTTT
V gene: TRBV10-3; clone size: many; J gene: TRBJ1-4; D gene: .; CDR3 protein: CAISENTGTNEKLFF; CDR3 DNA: TGTGCCATCAGTGAGAATACAGGGACTAATGAAAAACTGTTTTTT
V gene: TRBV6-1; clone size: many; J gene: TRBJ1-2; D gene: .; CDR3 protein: CASEALSPGNYGYTF; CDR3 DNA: TGTGCCAGCGAGGCATTGTCTCCAGGGAACTATGGCTACACCTTC
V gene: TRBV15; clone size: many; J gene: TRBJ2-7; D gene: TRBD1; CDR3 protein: CATSRGAGQGKYEQYF; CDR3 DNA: TGTGCCACCAGCAGGGGAGCGGGACAGGGGAAATACGAGCAGTACTTC
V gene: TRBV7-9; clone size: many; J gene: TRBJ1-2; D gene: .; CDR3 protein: CASSLDSPTLAF; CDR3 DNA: TGTGCCAGCAGCTTGGACAGCCCAACCCTGGCCTTC
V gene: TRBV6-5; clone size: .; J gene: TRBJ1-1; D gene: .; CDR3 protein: CASRHYLGNTEAFF; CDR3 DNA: TGTGCCAGCAGACACTATCTTGGGAACACTGAAGCTTTCTTT
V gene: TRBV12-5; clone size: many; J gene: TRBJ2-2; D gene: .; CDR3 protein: CASGPSIWAGKSTNTGELFF; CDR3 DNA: TGTGCTAGTGGGCCCTCAATCTGGGCAGGAAAGTCGACGAACACCGGGGAGCTGTTTTTT
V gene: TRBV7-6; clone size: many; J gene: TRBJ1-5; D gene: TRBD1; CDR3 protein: CASSLGGQPYSNQPQHF; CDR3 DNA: TGTGCCAGCAGCTTAGGGGGACAGCCTTATAGCAATCAGCCCCAGCATTTT
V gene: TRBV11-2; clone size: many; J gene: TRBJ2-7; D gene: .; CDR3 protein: CASSLLPGLHEQYF; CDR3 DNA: TGTGCCAGCAGCTTATTACCGGGACTCCACGAGCAGTACTTC
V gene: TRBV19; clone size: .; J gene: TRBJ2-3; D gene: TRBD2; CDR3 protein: CASAQRGGFTDTQYF; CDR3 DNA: TGTGCCAGTGCTCAGCGGGGGGGGTTCACAGATACGCAGTATTTT
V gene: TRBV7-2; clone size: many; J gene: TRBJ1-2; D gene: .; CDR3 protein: CASSLDPGDYGYTF; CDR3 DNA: TGTGCCAGCAGCTTAGATCCCGGGGACTATGGCTACACCTTC
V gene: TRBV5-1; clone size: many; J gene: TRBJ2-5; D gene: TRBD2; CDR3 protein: CASSPVPPSGGAAETQYF; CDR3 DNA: TGCGCCAGCAGCCCGGTACCTCCTAGCGGGGGGGCCGCGGAGACCCAGTACTTC
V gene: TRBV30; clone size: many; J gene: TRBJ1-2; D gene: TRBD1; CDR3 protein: CASRRDRQGRGYTF; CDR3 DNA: TGTGCCTCGAGAAGGGACAGACAGGGTCGGGGCTACACCTTC
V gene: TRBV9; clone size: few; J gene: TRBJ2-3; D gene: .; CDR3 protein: CASSVDPGRDTQYF; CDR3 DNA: TGTGCCAGCAGCGTAGATCCAGGGCGAGATACGCAGTATTTT
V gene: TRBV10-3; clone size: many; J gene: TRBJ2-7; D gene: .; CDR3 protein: CAISVYSYEQYF; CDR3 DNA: TGTGCCATCAGTGTATACTCCTACGAGCAGTACTTC
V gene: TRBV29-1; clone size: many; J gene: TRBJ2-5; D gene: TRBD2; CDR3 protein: CSVMLAGLQETQYF; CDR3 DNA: TGCAGCGTTATGCTAGCGGGGCTACAAGAGACCCAGTACTTC
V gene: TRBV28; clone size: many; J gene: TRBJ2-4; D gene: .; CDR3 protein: CASSPSGGLIQYF; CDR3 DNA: TGTGCCAGCAGTCCCTCGGGGGGCCTTATTCAGTACTTC
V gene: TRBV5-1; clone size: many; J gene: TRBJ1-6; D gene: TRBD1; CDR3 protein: CASSLGQGSSPLHF; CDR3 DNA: TGCGCCAGCAGCTTGGGACAGGGGTCTTCACCCCTCCACTTT
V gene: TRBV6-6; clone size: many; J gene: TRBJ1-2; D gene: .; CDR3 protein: CAIPGSAASNYGYTF; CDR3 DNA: TGTGCCATCCCCGGGTCGGCGGCGTCTAACTATGGCTACACCTTC
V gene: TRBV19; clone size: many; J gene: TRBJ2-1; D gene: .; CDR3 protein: CASSIGPGNYNEQFF; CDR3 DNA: TGTGCCAGTAGTATCGGTCCGGGGAACTACAATGAGCAGTTCTTC